The subject of this entry is one T cell receptor beta chain. The PCR had 60 Vbeta and 13 Jbeta primers. Here immunoSEQ multiplex PCR was the method, and the copy in TCRdb shows in-frame clones only, minus some. The profile shows 180,000 or so clones, 70% to 80% of them singletons. This record belongs to a study of cytomegalovirus exposure and HLA in healthy donors. V dropped 5 bases and J dropped 4 bases, with 17 bases sitting between them. The length of the CDR3 is 15 residues. Germline assignment: CDR1 MNHEY and CDR2 SMNVEV (reference sequence). The V and J genes are TRBV27 and TRBJ1-1; weak D call: TRBD1 (6 bases). The sequenced material came from PBMCs. This sequence originates from a woman aged 55-70 years in good health and CMV-seropositive. CDR3 sequence (DNA): TGTGCCAGCAGTCCGCAAGCAGGGGTGAGCACTGAAGCTTTCTTT. This translates into CASSPQAGVSTEAFF.